The rows below give T cell receptor beta chains drawn from one sample of a study of blood T cell repertoires in COVID-19. Assay used: immunoSEQ multiplex PCR; TCRdb lists only in-frame clones, some missing. The sample shows 380,000 or so clones, about 89% of them seen only once. Sequencing was done on a sample of PBMCs or T cells enriched from blood (not recorded which). The receptors shown here come from a man between 25 and 39 years old who had recovered from COVID-19. Both conserved end residues are trimmed from each CDR3. Fields, in order: D gene, J gene, V gene, CDR3 protein. D genes are given only for firm matches.

>TRBD2|TRBJ2-1|TRBV5-4
ASSLIPTSGYNEQF
>-|TRBJ1-6|TRBV6-2/TRBV6-3
ASSFTTANSPLH
>TRBD1|TRBJ2-1|TRBV7-8
ASSSRDRGRERLF
>TRBD2|TRBJ2-2|TRBV10-1
ASSSTSGAGELF
>-|TRBJ2-2|TRBV4-1
ASSLHFRQGRDGELF
>-|TRBJ1-5|TRBV7-9
ASSNGAQPQH
>TRBD1|TRBJ1-3|TRBV9
ASSLRDRISGNTIY
>-|TRBJ1-3|TRBV11-2
ASSFSSAGNTIY
>TRBD2|TRBJ2-2|TRBV4-3
ASSQGLAGITGELF
>TRBD1|TRBJ2-4|TRBV6-5
ASRDRGSYIQY
>-|TRBJ1-1|TRBV30
AWRDIPNTEAF
>TRBD1|TRBJ1-2|TRBV11-2
ASSLDRDRIYGYT
>-|TRBJ1-2|TRBV4-1
ASSQETDYGYT
>-|TRBJ1-2|TRBV7-9
ASSLSMDYGYT
>-|TRBJ2-5|TRBV28
ASSSNRELEETQY
>-|TRBJ2-3|TRBV4-3
ASSQVGGTTDTQY
>-|TRBJ1-6|TRBV18
ASSPRRVNSPLH
>TRBD1|TRBJ1-6|TRBV25-1
ASSDPRGQGNSPLH
>-|TRBJ1-2|TRBV12-3/TRBV12-4
ASSPQGPRGYT
>-|TRBJ1-4|TRBV7-8
ASSAPHNNEKLF
>TRBD1|TRBJ1-6|TRBV29-1
SRFNRGLGSYNSPLH
>-|TRBJ1-5|TRBV30
AWSVKGKGNQPQH
>-|TRBJ2-3|TRBV7-8
ASSLGVNLRSDTQY
>TRBD2|TRBJ2-1|TRBV2
ASRTGGLAYNEQF
>-|TRBJ2-7|TRBV19
ASSISPGELSYEQY
>TRBD1|TRBJ2-7|TRBV18
ASSTSGGEQY
>-|TRBJ2-1|TRBV19
ASSIGAYTSYNEQF
>TRBD2|TRBJ2-2|TRBV6-5
ASSYIAGGELF
>-|TRBJ1-1|TRBV27
ASSSSGAGNTEAF
>-|TRBJ1-5|TRBV2
ASSERGVNQPQH
>-|TRBJ1-1|TRBV12-5
ASGIGQWYTEAF
>-|TRBJ1-5|TRBV12-5
ASGLSPLGGRQPQH
>-|TRBJ2-4|TRBV19
ASMTQGGNIQY
>-|TRBJ1-3|TRBV7-9
ASSLRGGNTIY
>-|TRBJ2-3|TRBV10-2
ASNLIAVGTDTQY
>-|TRBJ1-2|TRBV4-2
ASSQDGPDYGGYT
>-|TRBJ1-5|TRBV7-9
ASSWGGQPQH
>-|TRBJ2-3|TRBV19
ASSIQRTDTQY
>-|TRBJ1-5|TRBV19
ASSIQGGQPQH
>TRBD2|TRBJ2-7|TRBV9
ASSDGTSGAYEQY
>TRBD2|TRBJ2-5|TRBV27
ASSSLASGQETQY
>-|TRBJ1-3|TRBV11-2
ASSKGGGVANTIY
>-|TRBJ2-5|TRBV2
ASSLGTLEKTQY